One and the same sample provided the 9 T cell receptor beta chains below, sequenced in a study of blood T cell repertoires in COVID-19. TCRdb's table, derived via immunoSEQ multiplex PCR, lists solely in-frame clones and lacks some. This sample has about 150,000 clones, with approximately 80% found just once. The sequenced material came from peripheral blood. Source of these receptors: a woman in her sixties with acute or convalescent COVID-19.

The chain uses TRBV3-1 (or the pseudogene TRBV3-2) and TRBJ1-1; tentatively, D is TRBD1 (5 bases). Between the trimmed V and J ends, which lost 2 bases and 6 bases, there was a span of 13 bases. Germline V gene sequence: CDR1 LGHDT, CDR2 YNNKEL (reference sequence). CDR3 size: 14 residues. DNA for the CDR3: TGTGCCAGCAGCCAACTCCACGGGGGGTCTGAAGCTTTCTTT. This codes for CASSQLHGGSEAFF.

V gene TRBV6-6 combines with J gene TRBJ2-1, with TRBD2 matching over 7 bases. Germline lookup yields CDR1 MNHNY and CDR2 SVGAGI (reference sequence). The CDR3 runs 15 residues. V lost 5 bases to trimming and J lost 5 bases; unmatched junction nucleotides: 9. Written as DNA, the CDR3 is TGTGCCAGCAGTGCCACTAGCGCCAACAACAATGAGCAGTTCTTC. It yields the protein CASSATSANNNEQFF.

The chain couples TRBV20-1 to TRBJ1-3; D is uncertain. With 3 bases removed from V and 2 bases from J, the gap between germline ends came to 11 bases. This CDR3 contains 14 residues. Germline CDR1 is DFQATT and CDR2 is SNEGSKA (reference sequence). The CDR3 spells CSASGRAAGNTIYF. The CDR3 DNA reads as TGCAGTGCTAGTGGGAGGGCAGCTGGAAACACCATATATTTT.

The V gene is TRBV7-2, the J gene TRBJ1-2; 7 nucleotides match TRBD1. CDR3 length: 14 amino acids. J was trimmed by 0 bases and V by 5 bases; bases with no gene match: 3. Germline CDR1 and CDR2: SGHTA and FQGNSA. The CDR3 sequence: CASSVDRANYGYTF. The CDR3 region has the DNA TGTGCCAGCAGCGTCGACAGGGCTAACTATGGCTACACCTTC.

This clone has just one count. The V call is TRBV14, the J call TRBJ1-2; tentative D call: TRBD1 (6 bases). This CDR3 is built from 14 residues. The germline CDR1 and CDR2 sequences are SGHDN and FVKESK. Trimming left V 1 base short and J 4 bases short, with 10 bases between. CDR3 coding DNA: TGTGCCAGCAGCCAAGGCAGGGGCATCTATGGCTACACCTTC. This codes for CASSQGRGIYGYTF.

The rearrangement links TRBV6-1 to TRBJ1-3; D is ambiguous. The germline V gene encodes CDR1 MNHNS and CDR2 SASEGT. Trimming stripped 2 bases from V and 4 bases from J, with 15 bases between. This CDR3 region has 16 residues. CDR3 in DNA: TGTGCCAGCAGTGAAAATGGGATGGGAGGAGGAAACACCATATATTTT. It translates to CASSENGMGGGNTIYF.

This clone was observed a handful of times. The V and J genes are TRBV30 and TRBJ2-1; D possibly corresponds to TRBD1 (6 bases). Trimming removed 2 bases from V and 4 bases from J, with 12 bases in between. The CDR3 totals 14 residues. Germline CDR1 GTSNPN, CDR2 SVGIG (reference sequence). The CDR3 DNA is TGTGCCTGGAGTAAAACAGGACAGTACAATGAGCAGTTCTTC. Translated, it gives CAWSKTGQYNEQFF.

CDR3 DNA sequence: TGTGCCAGTAGTATTGGACAGAGGATCTCTGGGGCCAACGTCCTGACTTTC. This translates into CASSIGQRISGANVLTF. The V gene is TRBV19, the J gene TRBJ2-6, with D possibly TRBD1 on 6 matching bases. V gave up 3 bases and J gave up 0 bases, with 12 bases separating them. Germline CDR1 is LNHDA and CDR2 is SQIVND (reference sequence). The CDR3 extends over 17 amino acids. The full variable domain, completed using reference TRBV19 and TRBJ2-6, is DGGITQSPKYLFRKEGQNVTLSCEQNLNHDAMYWYRQDPGQGLRLIYYSQIVNDFQKGDIAEGYSVSREKKESFPLTVTSAQKNPTAFYLCASSIGQRISGANVLTFGAGSRLTVL.

This chain connects TRBV30 to TRBJ2-1; D gene uncertain. The CDR3 sequence is 12 residues long. The V gene lost 3 bases and the J gene lost 9 bases, with 12 bases spanning the gap. The germline V gene encodes CDR1 GTSNPN and CDR2 SVGIG (reference sequence). As DNA, the CDR3 is TGTGCCTGGAGCCCGCTTTCGGGTGAGCAGTTCTTC. It translates to CAWSPLSGEQFF.